Below, 15 T cell receptor beta chains from the same sample are listed, as sequenced in a study of vaccination and CD4 T cells after COVID-19. The treatment is: roughly nine-day PBMC culture with coronavirus spike peptide pools or control peptides (ViraFEST assay). Cultured CD4+ T cells had their DNA profiled by the Oncomine TCR Beta short-read assay. Using its own MiXCR run on the PCR reads, TCRdb lists one record per CDR3 protein. This sample carries around 11,000 distinct CDR3 sequences, around 66% of them seen once, and the ten largest clones take under 13%. Antigen specificity for these receptors is unknown. Sequencing used CD4+ T cells from blood, cultured in vitro. Source of these receptors: a human donor who had recovered from COVID-19.

The chain combines TRBV11-2 with TRBJ2-7, with D perhaps assigned TRBD1 or TRBD2 (5 bases each). CDR1 SGHAT and CDR2 FQNNGV come from the germline V gene. The germline V and J ends were trimmed by 1 base and 11 bases, with 15 bases remaining between them. The CDR3 is 13 residues long. In DNA, the CDR3 is TGTGCCAGCAGCTTAGGGGGGTTGGAACGGAAGTACTTC. It yields the protein CASSLGGLERKYF.

This clonotype has only one observation. V and J are TRBV28 and TRBJ2-5; no reliable D call. The CDR3 is 13 residues long. Trimming removed 8 bases at V and 2 bases at J, with 12 bases between. Germline assignment: CDR1 MDHEN and CDR2 SYDVKM. The CDR3 DNA reads as TGTGCCAGCCTTGCGGTGAAACAAGAGACCCAGTACTTC. This gives the protein CASLAVKQETQYF.

The chain is built from TRBV19 and TRBJ2-4; TRBD1 matches 11 bases. The junction had 18 bases not matched to a gene; V was cut back by 5 bases and J by 0 bases. Germline V gives CDR1 LNHDA, CDR2 SQIVND (reference sequence). This CDR3 has 21 residues. The CDR3 region is CASSLKSGTGGRGVAKNIQYF. The CDR3 region has the DNA TGTGCCAGTAGTTTAAAGTCCGGGACAGGGGGGAGAGGGGTAGCCAAAAACATTCAGTACTTC.

This chain connects TRBV6-1 to TRBJ2-7; 11 bases are a match to TRBD1. CDR3 length: 16 amino acids. With V trimmed by 6 bases and J by 4 bases, 11 bases remained unmatched. The germline V gene has CDR1 MNHNS and CDR2 SASEGT. The DNA for the CDR3 is TGTGCCAGCAGCCTTAAGATTGGACAGGGGGCTTACGAGCAGTACTTC. It translates to CASSLKIGQGAYEQYF.

In its sample, this clonotype was seen a few times. The V call is TRBV6-1, the J call TRBJ1-6; no reliable D call. Germline-derived CDR1 and CDR2 are MNHNS and SASEGT. CDR3 length: 14 amino acids. V was pared by 4 bases and J by 6 bases, with 10 bases between. CDR3 amino acids: CASSGRSFNSPLHF. As DNA, the CDR3 is TGTGCCAGCAGTGGACGGAGCTTTAATTCACCCCTCCACTTT.

Only a few counts were recorded for this clonotype. The chain couples TRBV24-1 to TRBJ1-5; D unclear. Looked up from germline, CDR1 is KGHDR and CDR2 is SFDVKD. This CDR3 has 12 amino acids. Deletions cut 0 bases from V and 6 bases from J, with 2 bases between. CDR3 residues: CATSDLGQPQHF. As DNA, the CDR3 is TGTGCCACCAGTGATTTGGGTCAGCCCCAGCATTTT.

This sequence joins TRBV7-9 and TRBJ2-5; 9 positions match TRBD2. CDR3 length: 14 residues. V dropped 2 bases and J dropped 3; count of bases not matched to a gene: 1. The V gene's germline CDR1 is SEHNR and CDR2 FQNEAQ (reference sequence). CDR3 loop: CASSLSGGKETQYF. CDR3 bases: TGTGCCAGCAGCTTAAGCGGGGGGAAAGAGACCCAGTACTTC.

This rearrangement joins TRBV12-5 to TRBJ1-2; unclear D gene. The length of the CDR3 is 13 residues. The germline CDR1 and CDR2 sequences are LGHNT and FRNRAP. Trimming took off 5 bases at V and 8 bases at J, with 15 bases between the two ends. This CDR3 is CASGTMGYDGYTF. The CDR3 DNA reads as TGTGCTAGTGGTACCATGGGGTACGACGGCTACACCTTC.

Notes on this clonotype: One end of the junction does not line up with germline, which may come from a read error. The V call is TRBV7-7, the J call TRBJ2-1; 7 bases agree with TRBD1. Per germline, CDR1 SSHAT and CDR2 FNYEAQ (reference sequence). CDR3 length: 13 residues. In DNA form, the CDR3 reads TGTGCTAGCAGCAAACAGGGGATCGATGAGCAGTTCTTC. Its translation: CASSKQGIDEQFF.

The V gene is TRBV6-2 or TRBV6-3, the J gene TRBJ1-2; 8 bases match TRBD1. V lost 7 bases to trimming and J lost 7 bases; unmatched junction nucleotides: 5. CDR1 is MNHEY and CDR2 is SVGEGT in the germline V gene. This CDR3 has 12 residues. The DNA of the CDR3 is TGTGCCAGCAACGACAGGGGCCTTGGCTACACCTTC. This codes for CASNDRGLGYTF.

This rearrangement joins TRBV5-1 to TRBJ2-3; 11 bases agree with TRBD2. J lost 2 bases, V lost 5 bases, and 7 bases had no gene match. Germline lookup yields CDR1 SGHRS and CDR2 YFSETQ. The CDR3 is 16 amino acids. CDR3 sequence (DNA): TGCGCCAGCAGAATGACTAGCGGGGTACCCACAGATACGCAGTATTTT. It yields the protein CASRMTSGVPTDTQYF.

The chain is built from TRBV7-2 and TRBJ1-5, with D perhaps TRBD1 (5 bases). The V gene lost 5 bases and the J gene lost 2 bases, with 10 bases spanning the gap. Germline CDR1 reads SGHTA; CDR2 reads FQGNSA. The CDR3 is made up of 14 amino acids. The CDR3 sequence is CASSAREGNQPQHF. Here the CDR3 DNA reads TGTGCCAGCAGCGCCAGGGAGGGCAATCAGCCCCAGCATTTT. The full variable domain, rest sourced from reference TRBV7-2 and TRBJ1-5, is GAGVSQSPSNKVTEKGKDVELRCDPISGHTALYWYRQSLGQGLEFLIYFQGNSAPDKSGLPSDRFSAERTGGSVSTLTIQRTQQEDSAVYLCASSAREGNQPQHFGDGTRLSIL.

This chain links TRBV7-6 with TRBJ2-5; possibly TRBD1 for D (5 bases). Trimming took 1 base from V and 4 from J, leaving 10 bases between them. CDR1 and CDR2 (germline): SGHVS, FNYEAQ. The CDR3 spans 14 residues. The CDR3 sequence is CASSLGAGLETQYF. CDR3 DNA sequence: TGTGCCAGCAGCTTAGGGGCAGGGTTAGAGACCCAGTACTTC.

J is TRBJ2-7 and V is TRBV4-3; 7 nucleotides match TRBD2. The CDR3 has 16 residues. Germline V gene data show CDR1 as LGHNA and CDR2 as YSLEER. V was pared by 3 bases and J by 3 bases, with 11 bases of the junction left unmatched. DNA for the CDR3: TGCGCCAGCAGCCAGGAACTAGCGCCTAGGGGCTACGAGCAGTACTTC. This gives the protein CASSQELAPRGYEQYF.

The chain joins TRBV20-1 to TRBJ1-6; D uncertain. CDR1 is DFQATT, CDR2 SNEGSKA, per germline (reference sequence). Between the trimmed V and J ends, which lost 2 bases and 5 bases, there was a span of 13 bases. CDR3 size: 15 residues. CDR3 residues: CSARTETQDNSPLHF. CDR3 DNA: TGCAGTGCTAGAACCGAGACACAAGATAATTCACCCCTCCACTTT.